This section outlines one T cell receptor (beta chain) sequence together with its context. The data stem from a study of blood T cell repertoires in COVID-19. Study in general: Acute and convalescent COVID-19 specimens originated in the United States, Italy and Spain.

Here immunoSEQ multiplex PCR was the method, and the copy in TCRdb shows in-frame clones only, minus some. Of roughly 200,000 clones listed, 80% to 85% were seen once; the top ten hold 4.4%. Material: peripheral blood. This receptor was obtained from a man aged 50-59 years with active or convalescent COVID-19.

The CDR3 bases are TGTGCCACCAGTGATGGGGCAGGGGGTAGGAATCAGCCCCAGCATTTT. Translating gives CATSDGAGGRNQPQHF. The V call is TRBV24-1, the J call TRBJ1-5; 7 bases are shared with TRBD1. This CDR3 region has 16 residues. The J segment lost 4 bases and the V segment lost 3 bases, leaving 8 bases of the junction unmatched. CDR1 and CDR2 from the germline V gene are KGHDR and SFDVKD.